These 21 T cell receptor beta chains share one sample of origin, sequenced in a study of control samples from healthy donors and cancer patients. Produced via immunoSEQ multiplex PCR; TCRdb's table is partial and in-frame only. The sample lists 130,000 to 150,000 clones; roughly 94% were seen once. The source material was PBMCs. These receptors originate from a man aged 60 to 75 with colorectal cancer.

The V gene is TRBV4-3, the J gene TRBJ1-2; D ambiguous. This CDR3 is built from 12 residues. With 0 bases removed from V and 3 bases from J, the gap between germline ends came to 2 bases. The germline V gene has CDR1 LGHNA and CDR2 YSLEER. CDR3 protein: CASSQEDYGYTF. As DNA, the CDR3 is TGCGCCAGCAGCCAAGAAGACTATGGCTACACCTTC.

The chain has TRBV25-1 and TRBJ2-3; TRBD2 is a possible D gene (6 bases). Trimming took off 7 bases at V and 0 bases at J, with 8 bases between the two ends. Germline CDR1 is MGHDK and CDR2 is SYGVNS. CDR3 length equals 13 residues. The CDR3 loop is CASMEGSTDTQYF. The CDR3 DNA follows: TGTGCCAGCATGGAGGGGAGCACAGATACGCAGTATTTT.

The rearrangement joins TRBV5-4 to TRBJ1-3; TRBD1 agrees at 10 bases. Losses at the gene ends were 2 bases for V and 0 bases for J; bases not matched to a gene: 2. The germline V gene has CDR1 SGHNT and CDR2 YYREEE (reference sequence). The CDR3 has 16 amino acids. The CDR3 reads CASSLGTGVSGNTIYF. DNA for the CDR3: TGTGCCAGCAGCTTAGGGACAGGGGTCTCTGGAAACACCATATATTTT.

The chain combines TRBV5-1 with TRBJ1-4, with D perhaps matching TRBD1 (5 bases). This CDR3 comprises 15 residues. V lost 2 bases to trimming and J lost 6 bases, with 14 bases between them. In germline, CDR1 is SGHRS, CDR2 YFSETQ. CDR3 nucleotide sequence: TGCGCCAGCAGCTTTGGGGGTAGGGCTGATGAAAAACTGTTTTTT. Residues: CASSFGGRADEKLFF.

This chain connects TRBV2 to TRBJ2-5; D uncertain. The CDR3 is made up of 16 amino acids. Germline lookup yields CDR1 SNHLY and CDR2 FYNNEI. The V end lost 0 bases, the J end lost 3 bases, and 14 bases lay between the germline ends. In DNA, the CDR3 is TGTGCCAGCAGTGAAGCTGCGGAGCTGTGGGAAGAGACCCAGTACTTC. It codes for CASSEAAELWEETQYF. Full variable domain (missing parts from reference TRBV2 and TRBJ2-5): EPEVTQTPSHQVTQMGQEVILRCVPISNHLYFYWYRQILGQKVEFLVSFYNNEISEKSEIFDDQFSVERPDGSNFTLKIRSTKLEDSAMYFCASSEAAELWEETQYFGPGTRLLVL.

The chain carries TRBV3-1 (or the pseudogene TRBV3-2) and TRBJ1-4; D is uncertain. Looked up from germline, CDR1 is LGHDT and CDR2 is YNNKEL (reference sequence). Trimming cost V 1 base and J 7 bases, with 10 bases left between them. There are 14 residues in the CDR3. This chain's CDR3 is CASSQGIRFEKLFF. The CDR3 nucleotides are TGTGCCAGCAGCCAAGGAATCAGGTTTGAAAAACTGTTTTTT.

The V call is TRBV5-1, the J call TRBJ1-1, with 7 bases fitting TRBD1. The CDR3 has 17 residues. Trimming cost V 3 bases and J 0 bases; bases outside gene matches: 11. The germline V gene has CDR1 SGHRS and CDR2 YFSETQ. The CDR3 nucleotides read TGCGCCAGCAGCTCGGCTGGACAGGAGTTCATGAACACTGAAGCTTTCTTT. Translating gives CASSSAGQEFMNTEAFF.

V usage is TRBV5-1 and J usage is TRBJ1-6, with 11 nucleotides matching TRBD1. Germline V CDR1 and CDR2: SGHRS, YFSETQ. The CDR3 has 14 amino acids. The V segment lost 3 bases and the J segment 10 bases; nucleotides outside the gene matches: 3. CDR3 sequence (DNA): TGCGCCAGCAGCTGGGGACAGGGGGGATCACCCCTCCACTTT. Translating it yields CASSWGQGGSPLHF.

J is TRBJ1-1 and V is TRBV3-1 (or the pseudogene TRBV3-2); a weak D match, TRBD1 (5 bases). Per the germline V gene, CDR1 is LGHDT and CDR2 is YNNKEL (reference sequence). V was trimmed by 0 bases and J by 9 bases, leaving 11 bases between them. This CDR3 has 13 amino acids. The CDR3 protein is CASSQDGRAKAFF. CDR3 bases: TGTGCCAGCAGCCAAGATGGCAGGGCCAAAGCTTTCTTT.

The rearrangement links TRBV18 to TRBJ2-3, with 9 bases that match TRBD1. The CDR3 has 17 amino acids. The trim removed 2 bases at V and 0 bases at J, leaving 6 bases unmatched. Germline values: CDR1 KGHSH, CDR2 LQKENI. The CDR3 bases are TGTGCCAGCTCACCAGGAACAGGGGGCTTTAGCACAGATACGCAGTATTTT. It codes for CASSPGTGGFSTDTQYF.

The J gene is TRBJ2-5, the V gene TRBV10-1, with D possibly matching TRBD1 (5 bases). V was shortened by 8 bases and J by 3 bases, with 13 bases between the two germline ends. Looked up from germline, CDR1 is WNHNN and CDR2 is SYGVQD (reference sequence). This CDR3 region has 13 residues. In DNA form, the CDR3 reads TGCGCCAGCGCCCCCGGACAAGAAGAGACCCAGTACTTC. Translating gives CASAPGQEETQYF.

The chain joins TRBV24-1 to TRBJ1-2, with TRBD1 as a possible D gene (5 bases). V lost 0 bases, J lost 4 bases, and 11 bases lay in between. This CDR3 is 15 amino acids long. Per the germline V gene, CDR1 is KGHDR and CDR2 is SFDVKD. The CDR3 region has the DNA TGTGCCACCAGTGATTTGGGGGGTTTAGGCTATGGCTACACCTTC. This sequence encodes CATSDLGGLGYGYTF.

The count of this clone is one. The chain carries TRBV30 and TRBJ1-5; D possibly corresponds to TRBD1 (5 bases). With 8 bases removed from V and 6 bases from J, the gap between germline ends came to 17 bases. CDR1 is GTSNPN and CDR2 is SVGIG in the germline V gene (reference sequence). This CDR3 region has 13 residues. The CDR3 nucleotides read TGTGCCCTGGAAATGGGGGATCGTCAGCCCCAGCATTTT. Its translation is CALEMGDRQPQHF.

This CDR3 reads CASSLRGANVLTF. The CDR3 region has the DNA TGTGCCAGCAGTTTGAGAGGGGCCAACGTCCTGACTTTC. The chain links TRBV27 to TRBJ2-6; D ambiguous. Germline CDR1 reads MNHEY; CDR2 reads SMNVEV (reference sequence). This CDR3 has 13 residues. V was clipped by 3 bases and J by 4 bases, with 4 bases between them.

V is TRBV7-2 and J is TRBJ2-1; possibly TRBD2 for D (6 bases). Deletions cut 1 base from V and 4 bases from J, with 11 bases between. The CDR3 covers 15 residues. CDR1 and CDR2 (germline): SGHTA, FQGNSA. The DNA of the CDR3 is TGTGCCAGCAGCTTAGAGGCTAGCGATTACAATGAGCAGTTCTTC. Its translation: CASSLEASDYNEQFF.

The V call is TRBV4-1, the J call TRBJ1-1; D uncertain. Trimming cost V 1 base and J 11 bases, with 14 bases left between them. Germline V CDR1 and CDR2: MGHRA, YSYEKL. The CDR3 is 13 amino acids. Here the CDR3 DNA reads TGCGCCAGCAGCCAAGGAGAAGGGCTCGCGGCTTTCTTT. As protein: CASSQGEGLAAFF.

This clone was observed once. The J gene is TRBJ2-7, the V gene TRBV28, with 9 bases identical to TRBD1. The CDR3 is 15 residues long. Germline V lookup: CDR1 MDHEN, CDR2 SYDVKM. V lost 4 bases to trimming and J lost 3 bases; unmatched junction nucleotides: 7. CDR3 in amino acids: CASSSTGGVGYEQYF. Here the CDR3 DNA reads TGTGCCAGCAGTTCCACAGGGGGCGTGGGCTACGAGCAGTACTTC.

This chain uses TRBV27 with TRBJ2-1, with TRBD1 matching 7 bases. CDR3 length: 13 amino acids. Germline values: CDR1 MNHEY, CDR2 SMNVEV (reference sequence). The V segment lost 6 bases and the J segment 4 bases; nucleotides outside the gene matches: 3. The CDR3 DNA is TGTGCCAGCAGGTACAGGGGATACAATGAGCAGTTCTTC. It translates to CASRYRGYNEQFF.

The V gene is TRBV5-5, the J gene TRBJ1-6; D is unclear. Trimming left V 2 bases short and J 6 bases short, with 3 bases between. The length of the CDR3 is 12 residues. Germline V gene data show CDR1 as SGHKS and CDR2 as YYEKEE (reference sequence). The CDR3 coding sequence is TGTGCCAGCAGCTTAGTTAATTCACCCCTCCACTTT. The encoded protein is CASSLVNSPLHF.

The rearrangement links TRBV7-8 to TRBJ2-7; D is perhaps TRBD2 (5 bases). The CDR3 is 15 residues long. V lost 1 base and J 2 bases, leaving 12 bases between the germline ends. The germline V gene encodes CDR1 SGHVS and CDR2 FQNEAQ. DNA for the CDR3: TGTGCCAGCAGCTTAGAGGTCTCGGGGACCTACGAGCAGTACTTC. Translating gives CASSLEVSGTYEQYF.

This clone was seen only once. The rearrangement joins TRBV7-2 to TRBJ1-1; 8 bases are a match to TRBD1. The CDR3 contains 12 residues. From germline, CDR1 is SGHTA and CDR2 FQGNSA. V trimming: 5 bases; J trimming: 6 bases; junction bases outside the gene matches: 2. The DNA of the CDR3 is TGTGCCAGCAGCATGGACAGGGCTGAAGCTTTCTTT. Amino acid sequence: CASSMDRAEAFF.